The TCR beta chain described here comes from a study of breast tumors, draining lymph nodes, adjacent tissues. Breast cancer patients provided tissue from their axillary draining lymph nodes. MiXCR was run by TCRdb on the multiplex PCR reads, yielding one entry per CDR3 protein. The sample contains 150,000 to 200,000 distinct CDR3 sequences, 30% to 35% of which appear only once. This CDR3 contains 15 residues. Trimming removed 6 bases at V and 6 bases at J, with 18 bases between. CDR1 and CDR2 (germline): SNHLY, FYNNEI. Specimen: axillary lymph node tissue. This clonotype was sampled from a female donor with breast cancer. Some clones in this sample may be carry-over from other donors' samples. The rearrangement joins TRBV2 to TRBJ2-1, with a possible D match to TRBD2 (6 bases). The CDR3 nucleotides read TGTGCCAGCAGAACCGAGGAGGGGCCGAGCAATGAGCAGTTCTTC. Its protein product is CASRTEEGPSNEQFF.